This T cell receptor (beta chain) was recovered during a study of radiotherapy plus CTLA-4 blockade in lung cancer (dated by TCRdb to the late 2010s). For context, the study as a whole: Among the enrolled patients, roughly 19% had an objective response, and 31% reached disease control.

Of note for this clone: Its antigen remains unidentified. No base-level quality is on record; no much larger clone is a single base apart.

Broader findings and caveats from the paper: After treatment with radiotherapy and ipilimumab, TCR clones that originated in tumors expanded in peripheral blood. Increased serum interferon-beta after radiation, together with early dynamic changes in blood T cell clones, were reported to be the strongest predictors of response.

Receptor libraries were prepared by the immunoSEQ multiplex PCR assay. The table comes from immuneACCESS by way of TCRdb, which keeps in-frame sequences with V and J called. Part of the clones is missing from these tables; in studies checked, under half for an unresolved V gene and the rest for unknown reasons. The sample has 77,000 or so clones on record, roughly 74% of them singletons. The top ten hold around 10% of the sample. In this study, focal radiation therapy paired with CTLA-4 blockade (ipilimumab) was tested in patients who had chemo-refractory metastatic non-small-cell lung cancer. Trimming takes 5 bases off V and 0 bases off J; junction bases not matched to a gene: 3. The germline V gene encodes CDR1 LNHDA and CDR2 SQIVND (reference sequence). Measured from the cysteine to the phenylalanine, the CDR3 is 15 residues long. The DNA shown is the 45-base CDR3, in frame from base 1.

The receptor was isolated from a human donor with non-small cell lung cancer whose response to radiotherapy plus ipilimumab could not be evaluated. The sample consisted of peripheral blood, taken from a patient treated with radiotherapy plus ipilimumab. The V and J segments used are TRBV19 and TRBJ2-2; TRBD2 fits 7 bases in the junction. The nucleotide sequence reads TGTGCCAGTAGTCCGGGACTATCGAACACCGGGGAGCTGTTTTTT. The translation is CASSPGLSNTGELFF. Outside the CDR3, residues come from the reference TRBV19 and TRBJ2-2 proteins, so the full variable domain is: DGGITQSPKYLFRKEGQNVTLSCEQNLNHDAMYWYRQDPGQGLRLIYYSQIVNDFQKGDIAEGYSVSREKKESFPLTVTSAQKNPTAFYLCASSPGLSNTGELFFGEGSRLTVL.